This is a list of T cell receptor beta chains from one sample in a study of blood T cell repertoires in COVID-19. The repertoire was sequenced with immunoSEQ multiplex PCR; TCRdb's copy has only in-frame clones and lacks some. The table shows under 170,000 clones, with 84% occurring only once. Specimen: peripheral blood. These TCRs come from a man aged 70 or older with acute or convalescent COVID-19. Both conserved end residues are part of each CDR3. D genes are given only for firm matches. Only some rows state a clone size, as once, few, many or a class for expanded clones.

V,J,D,size,DNA,CDR3
TRBV6-5,TRBJ1-5,.,.,TGTGCCAGCAGTTACAGTGCGGGCAATCAGCCCCAGCATTTT,CASSYSAGNQPQHF
TRBV5-8,TRBJ1-2,TRBD1,.,TGTGCCAGCACGCCCCAGACAGGGCCCTATGGCTACACCTTC,CASTPQTGPYGYTF
TRBV28,TRBJ2-1,TRBD2,.,TGTGCCAGCAGTTTCGCCAGCGGGAGTAAAAATGAGCAGTTCTTC,CASSFASGSKNEQFF
TRBV9,TRBJ2-1,.,few,TGTGCCAGCAGCTTAGTAGCCGTAGGGACATCCTACAATGAGCAGTTCTTC,CASSLVAVGTSYNEQFF
TRBV6-5,TRBJ1-3,.,.,TGTGCCAGCAGACCCCCCAGGGTCTCTGGAAACACCATATATTTT,CASRPPRVSGNTIYF
TRBV10-3,TRBJ2-3,.,.,TGTGCCATCAGTGACGAGCGGGATACGCAGTATTTT,CAISDERDTQYF
TRBV28,TRBJ2-7,TRBD1,.,TGTGCCAGCAGTCCACCCGATGGACAGGCGAGCTACGAGCAGTACTTC,CASSPPDGQASYEQYF
TRBV5-1,TRBJ2-1,TRBD2,.,TGCGCCAGCAGCTTGGGGACTAGGTCCGCTGAGCAGTTCTTC,CASSLGTRSAEQFF
TRBV30,TRBJ2-2,TRBD1,.,TGTGCCTGGAGGACAGGGGGCAGCACCGGGGAGCTGTTTTTT,CAWRTGGSTGELFF
TRBV19,TRBJ1-5,.,.,TGTGCCAGTAGTATGTTTGGGCAGGGCAATCAGCCCCAGCATTTT,CASSMFGQGNQPQHF
TRBV9,TRBJ2-1,TRBD2,once,TGTGCCAGCAGCGTGAGCGGGAGGGCGGTTGAGCAGTTCTTC,CASSVSGRAVEQFF
TRBV6-4,TRBJ2-7,TRBD1,.,TGTGCCAGCAGTGACACCATCACAGGGGGCATTGGTTACGAGCAGTACTTC,CASSDTITGGIGYEQYF
TRBV19,TRBJ1-6,.,.,TGTGCCAGTAGTTTTTGGTCCTCAGGGTCTATGTTTGATTCACCCCTCCACTTT,CASSFWSSGSMFDSPLHF
TRBV3-1/TRBV3-2,TRBJ2-7,TRBD2,.,TGTGCCAGCAGCCACGCCACGCGGGGGTACGAGCAGTACTTC,CASSHATRGYEQYF
TRBV19,TRBJ2-3,.,.,TGTGCCAGTAGTATAAGGGGGTATATGGCAGATACGCAGTATTTT,CASSIRGYMADTQYF
TRBV7-2,TRBJ1-1,.,.,TGTGCCAGCAGCCCCACCCTGACAGGCGGTGCTTTCTTT,CASSPTLTGGAFF
TRBV19,TRBJ1-5,.,.,TGTGCCAGTAGTATTGAGGGTGGGAGGAATCAGCCCCAGCATTTT,CASSIEGGRNQPQHF
TRBV5-1,TRBJ2-1,TRBD2,.,TGCGCCAGCAGCGAACGACTAGCGGGAGGTCTGGTTAATGAGCAGTTCTTC,CASSERLAGGLVNEQFF
TRBV6-2/TRBV6-3,TRBJ2-1,.,.,TGTGCCAGCAGTTACGGTGGGCTGGGTCAGGAGCAGTTCTTC,CASSYGGLGQEQFF
TRBV6-5,TRBJ2-5,TRBD1,.,TGTGCCAGCAGCCCACAGGGGGCTGGGACCCAGTACTTC,CASSPQGAGTQYF
TRBV7-2,TRBJ1-2,TRBD1,.,TGTGCCAGCAGCTTAGGAGGGACAGGGGGCACTAACTATGGCTACACCTTC,CASSLGGTGGTNYGYTF
TRBV30,TRBJ1-4,.,.,TGTGCCTGGAGTCCCGGCAGGGAAAAACTGTTTTTT,CAWSPGREKLFF
TRBV6-1,TRBJ2-3,TRBD2,.,TGTGCCAGCAGTGGGGACTATTTGGCAGCGTCGGATACGCAGTATTTT,CASSGDYLAASDTQYF
TRBV5-6,TRBJ2-7,.,few,TGTGCCAGCAGCTTCGGAATGGGAGAAGCCGAGCAGTACTTC,CASSFGMGEAEQYF
TRBV9,TRBJ2-5,TRBD2,.,TGTGCCAGCAGCGCAGGCCCGGGGGGGGGAGAGACCCAGTACTTC,CASSAGPGGGETQYF
TRBV7-8,TRBJ1-5,TRBD1,.,TGTGCCAGCAGCGTAGGGACAGGGAGAACTAATCAGCCCCAGCATTTT,CASSVGTGRTNQPQHF
TRBV19,TRBJ1-5,.,.,TGTGCCAGTAGTCCTACCCCTGGGGAGGCTAGCAATCAGCCCCAGCATTTT,CASSPTPGEASNQPQHF
TRBV5-4,TRBJ2-1,TRBD2,.,TGTGCCAGCAGTTGGAGTCCTCTAGCGGCTTCATACAATGAGCAGTTCTTC,CASSWSPLAASYNEQFF
TRBV30,TRBJ1-6,TRBD1,.,TGTGCCTGGAGTCCTCCCGGGACAGGGTTTAGCTCCTATAATTCACCCCTCCACTTT,CAWSPPGTGFSSYNSPLHF
TRBV5-6,TRBJ2-1,TRBD1,.,TGTGCCAGCAGCGTGGACAGGGAAGGCAATGAGCAGTTCTTC,CASSVDREGNEQFF
TRBV4-1,TRBJ1-3,.,.,TGCGCCAGCAGCCAAGACCTTCGCTCTGGAAACACCATATATTTT,CASSQDLRSGNTIYF
TRBV27,TRBJ2-7,TRBD1,.,TGTGCCAGCAGTTTCAGACAGGGGACCTACGAGCAGTACTTC,CASSFRQGTYEQYF
TRBV6-6,TRBJ1-5,.,.,TGTGCCAGCACCCCCAGCAGGCCCAATCAGCCCCAGCATTTT,CASTPSRPNQPQHF
TRBV5-4,TRBJ2-1,.,.,TGTGCCAGCAGCTTGGGTCAGGGGACCTCCTACAATGAGCAGTTCTTC,CASSLGQGTSYNEQFF
TRBV7-2,TRBJ1-3,TRBD1,.,TGTGCCAGCAGCTTAGGGGACAGGGCCAGAAACACCATATATTTT,CASSLGDRARNTIYF
TRBV5-4,TRBJ2-5,TRBD2,.,TGTGCCAGCAGCTCCGGGGGGGCACAAGAGACCCAGTACTTC,CASSSGGAQETQYF
TRBV30,TRBJ1-3,.,.,TGTGCCTGGAGTATAGGAAACACCATATATTTT,CAWSIGNTIYF
TRBV9,TRBJ1-3,.,.,TGTGCCAGCAGCGAACAGGGATCTGGAAACACCATATATTTT,CASSEQGSGNTIYF
TRBV6-5,TRBJ2-7,TRBD1,few,TGTGCCAGCAGTCAGGACAGGAGCTCCTACGAGCAGTACTTC,CASSQDRSSYEQYF
TRBV4-1,TRBJ1-1,.,few,TGCGCCAGCAGCCCCCGGCTGGGTCGGGGGGGCACTGAAGCTTTCTTT,CASSPRLGRGGTEAFF